The 14 T cell receptor beta chains in this list originate from one sample, sequenced in a study of vaccination and CD4 T cells after COVID-19. Regarding treatment: approximately nine-day PBMC culture with coronavirus spike peptide pools or control peptides (ViraFEST assay). Cultured CD4+ T-cell DNA underwent Oncomine TCR Beta short-read sequencing. In TCRdb, the PCR reads were re-called with MiXCR into one record per CDR3 protein. The repertoire holds about 18,000 distinct CDR3 sequences, with under 55% as singletons. These TCRs' antigens remain unknown. The sample in question was CD4+ T cells from blood, cultured in vitro, obtained before SARS-CoV-2 vaccination. Receptors were obtained from a human donor who had recovered from COVID-19.

As for this clonotype: Germline is not matched at one junction end, which may reflect a read error. The chain has TRBV11-2 and TRBJ1-1; 9 bases are shared with TRBD1. This CDR3 is built from 14 residues. CDR1 is SGHAT and CDR2 is FQNNGV in the germline V gene. In DNA, the CDR3 is TGTGCCAGCAGCCTAGAACAGGGGGCCACTGAAGCTTTCTTT. This gives the protein CASSLEQGATEAFF.

The V call is TRBV2, the J call TRBJ1-1; D is unclear. The CDR3 totals 15 residues. Germline V gene sequence: CDR1 SNHLY, CDR2 FYNNEI. Deletions cut 7 bases from V and 6 bases from J, with 21 bases between. DNA for the CDR3: TGTGCCAGCACGACACCCGGTGTAAGACTAGCTGAAGCTTTCTTT. Residues: CASTTPGVRLAEAFF.

By share, this clonotype ranks as medium-sized. The CDR3 DNA is TGCGCCAGCAGGGGAACGAAACAGGGGATGGCGGACACCATATATTTT. It yields the protein CASRGTKQGMADTIYF. The rearrangement joins TRBV23-1 to TRBJ1-3, with TRBD1 identical over 7 bases. TRBV23-1 is noted as an ORF with a role that remains uncertain. Trimming took 6 bases from V and 8 from J; bases not matched to a gene: 16. The CDR3 is 16 residues long.

In DNA form, the CDR3 reads TGTGCCAGCAGTGATGGTGGGGTAGGGGGCAATCAGCCCCAGCATTTT. It codes for CASSDGGVGGNQPQHF. The chain is built from TRBV6-1 and TRBJ1-5, with D tentatively TRBD1 (5 bases). Germline CDR1 is MNHNS and CDR2 is SASEGT. V dropped 3 bases and J dropped 2 bases, with 14 bases sitting between them. This CDR3 is built from 16 residues.

V gene TRBV6-5 combines with J gene TRBJ1-2; 7 positions agree with TRBD1. The germline CDR1 and CDR2 sequences are MNHEY and SVGAGI. The CDR3 has 15 amino acids. Trimming removed 2 bases from V and 3 bases from J; junction bases left unmatched: 6. The CDR3 sequence is CASSYHGQEHYGYTF. For the CDR3, the DNA is TGTGCCAGCAGTTACCATGGACAGGAGCACTATGGCTACACCTTC.

The V call is TRBV5-1, the J call TRBJ2-7; 9 bases map to TRBD2. Germline CDR1 is SGHRS and CDR2 is YFSETQ. The CDR3 loop spans 14 amino acids. V shed 3 bases and J 3 bases; nucleotides not matched to a gene: 4. The CDR3 reads CASSSLAGDYEQYF. The DNA for the CDR3 is TGCGCCAGCAGCTCCTTAGCGGGAGACTACGAGCAGTACTTC.

This chain uses TRBV6-1 with TRBJ1-2; the match to TRBD1 covers 7 bases. The V gene end was trimmed by 11 bases and the J gene end by 4 bases; junction bases not matched to a gene: 16. The CDR3 consists of 15 residues. CDR1 is MNHNS and CDR2 is SASEGT in the germline V gene. CDR3 protein: CAVRTGTLQGYGYTF. In DNA, the CDR3 is TGTGCCGTAAGGACAGGAACACTCCAAGGCTATGGCTACACCTTC.

The V gene is TRBV15, the J gene TRBJ1-4; D uncertain. The CDR3 extends over 16 amino acids. V was clipped by 4 bases and J by 3 bases, with 15 bases between them. CDR1 and CDR2 (germline): LNHNV, YYDKDF (reference sequence). The CDR3 spells CATSTRRLQPNEKLFF. The CDR3 DNA reads as TGTGCCACCAGCACAAGGCGTTTGCAGCCTAATGAAAAACTGTTTTTT.

V usage is TRBV20-1 and J usage is TRBJ2-3, with TRBD1 as a possible D gene (6 bases). Trimming took off 0 bases at V and 10 bases at J, with 14 bases between the two ends. CDR3 size: 13 residues. Germline V gene data show CDR1 as DFQATT and CDR2 as SNEGSKA (reference sequence). This CDR3 is CSARDGGTDPQYF. The CDR3 DNA reads as TGCAGTGCTAGAGATGGGGGCACTGATCCGCAGTATTTT.

This sequence joins TRBV6-1 and TRBJ1-2; 7 bases line up with TRBD1. The CDR3 extends over 13 amino acids. After removal of 6 bases from V and 6 bases from J, the junction contained 7 bases not matched to a gene. Germline CDR1 is MNHNS and CDR2 is SASEGT. The DNA of the CDR3 is TGTGCCAGCAGGCCAGACAGGGAAAATGGCTACACCTTC. Encoded protein: CASRPDRENGYTF.

The gene calls are TRBV20-1 and TRBJ2-1, with 9 nucleotides matching TRBD2. The germline V gene has CDR1 DFQATT and CDR2 SNEGSKA (reference sequence). The CDR3 runs to 16 residues. V shed 5 bases and J 3 bases; nucleotides not matched to a gene: 11. The chain's CDR3 is CSAGLPTSGHYNEQFF. The CDR3 DNA reads TGCAGTGCTGGACTACCTACTAGCGGGCACTACAATGAGCAGTTCTTC.

The rearrangement joins TRBV20-1 to TRBJ2-4; either TRBD1 or TRBD2 may supply D (5 bases each). V was clipped by 7 bases and J by 0 bases, with 25 bases between them. Germline CDR1 reads DFQATT; CDR2 reads SNEGSKA (reference sequence). The CDR3 covers 18 residues. CDR3 amino acids: CSGLERAAQGIAKNIQYF. Written as DNA, the CDR3 is TGCAGTGGCCTAGAGAGGGCGGCGCAGGGTATAGCCAAAAACATTCAGTACTTC.

The chain combines TRBV6-1 with TRBJ2-3, with 9 bases matching TRBD2. The germline V gene has CDR1 MNHNS and CDR2 SASEGT. The CDR3 totals 13 residues. V was clipped by 8 bases and J by 4 bases; unmatched bases: 4. In DNA form, the CDR3 reads TGTGCCAGCTCGGGACTAGCCCCAGATACGCAGTATTTT. Translating it yields CASSGLAPDTQYF.

This clonotype was recorded a few times. The genes are TRBV5-1 and TRBJ2-5, with D possibly TRBD1 on 6 matching bases. V was trimmed by 4 bases and J by 5 bases, leaving 18 bases between them. The germline V gene has CDR1 SGHRS and CDR2 YFSETQ. The CDR3 consists of 15 residues. This CDR3 reads CASSSSLGGRETQYF. CDR3 sequence (DNA): TGCGCCAGCAGCAGTTCACTAGGGGGACGGGAGACCCAGTACTTC.